This is a list of T cell receptor beta chains from one sample in a study of blood T cell repertoires in COVID-19. The assay was immunoSEQ multiplex PCR, and TCRdb's table has in-frame clones only and misses some. The sample carries about 400,000 clones, about 86% recorded once. Material: PBMCs or T cells enriched from blood (not recorded which). Source of these receptors: a woman aged 45 to 65 who had recovered from COVID-19. Both conserved end residues are part of each CDR3. A D gene is named only where the DNA matches it firmly. Size values are once, few and many counts, or a class for expanded clones, and some rows have none.

J: TRBJ2-1; size: -; V: TRBV27; D: -; DNA: TGTGCCAGCAGTTTCCAGGATGAATACAATGAGCAGTTCTTC; CDR3: CASSFQDEYNEQFF
J: TRBJ1-1; size: -; V: TRBV5-8; D: -; DNA: TGTGCCAGCACCCAGGGCGATTTGAACACTGAAGCTTTCTTT; CDR3: CASTQGDLNTEAFF
J: TRBJ2-1; size: once; V: TRBV6-2/TRBV6-3; D: TRBD1; DNA: TGTGCCAGCACCCCGGAAGGACAGGGGTCAAAGCAGTTCTTC; CDR3: CASTPEGQGSKQFF
J: TRBJ1-2; size: -; V: TRBV7-9; D: -; DNA: TGTGCCAGCAGCCCCGGGGGGTCGGGGGGCGCGCGGGGCTACACCTTC; CDR3: CASSPGGSGGARGYTF
J: TRBJ1-5; size: -; V: TRBV2; D: -; DNA: TGTGCCAGCGAGATGTACAGTTATAGCAATCAGCCCCAGCATTTT; CDR3: CASEMYSYSNQPQHF
J: TRBJ1-5; size: -; V: TRBV12-3/TRBV12-4; D: TRBD1; DNA: TGTGCCAGCAGCACAGGGGGGAATCAGCCCCAGCATTTT; CDR3: CASSTGGNQPQHF
J: TRBJ2-7; size: -; V: TRBV30; D: TRBD2; DNA: TGTGCCTGTAACGGACTAGCGGGGGCCACCTACGAGCAGTACTTC; CDR3: CACNGLAGATYEQYF
J: TRBJ1-3; size: -; V: TRBV10-3; D: -; DNA: TGTGCCATCAGTGAAGGCTACTCGGAGGGAAACACCATATATTTT; CDR3: CAISEGYSEGNTIYF
J: TRBJ1-1; size: -; V: TRBV3-1/TRBV3-2; D: -; DNA: TGTGCCAGCAGCCAAGAGCGGGGCAGGGCTCGGAACACTGAAGCTTTCTTT; CDR3: CASSQERGRARNTEAFF
J: TRBJ1-2; size: -; V: TRBV25-1; D: TRBD1; DNA: TGTGCCAGCAGTGACCAGGGGGCCCTCCTTGGGGGCTACACCTTC; CDR3: CASSDQGALLGGYTF
J: TRBJ2-7; size: -; V: TRBV4-1; D: -; DNA: TGCGCCAGCAGCCAATTCGGGGGTGGGAGCTACGAGCAGTACTTC; CDR3: CASSQFGGGSYEQYF
J: TRBJ2-1; size: -; V: TRBV3-1/TRBV3-2; D: -; DNA: TGTGCCAGCAGCCAGTACGGGGCAGGGGTTTTCAATGAGCAGTTCTTC; CDR3: CASSQYGAGVFNEQFF
J: TRBJ2-1; size: -; V: TRBV5-3; D: TRBD1; DNA: TGTGCCTTAGGGGACCGTCGGGACAGGGGGAATGAGCAGTTCTTC; CDR3: CALGDRRDRGNEQFF